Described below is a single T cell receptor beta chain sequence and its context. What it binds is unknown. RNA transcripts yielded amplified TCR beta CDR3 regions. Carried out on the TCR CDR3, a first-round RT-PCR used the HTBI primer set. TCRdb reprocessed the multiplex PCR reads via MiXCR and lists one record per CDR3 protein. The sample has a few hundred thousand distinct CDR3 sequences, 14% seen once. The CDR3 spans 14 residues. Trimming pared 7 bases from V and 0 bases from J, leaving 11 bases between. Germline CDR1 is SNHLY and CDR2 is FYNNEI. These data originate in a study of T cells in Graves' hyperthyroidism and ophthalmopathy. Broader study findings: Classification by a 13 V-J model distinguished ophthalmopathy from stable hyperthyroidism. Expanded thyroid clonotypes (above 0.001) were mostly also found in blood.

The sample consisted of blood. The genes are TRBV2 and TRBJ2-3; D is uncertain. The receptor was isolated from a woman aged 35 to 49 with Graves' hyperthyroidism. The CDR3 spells CASTVTSSTDTQYF. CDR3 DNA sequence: TGTGCCAGCACAGTTACTTCTAGCACAGATACGCAGTATTTT. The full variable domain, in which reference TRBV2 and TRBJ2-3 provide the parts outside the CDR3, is EPEVTQTPSHQVTQMGQEVILRCVPISNHLYFYWYRQILGQKVEFLVSFYNNEISEKSEIFDDQFSVERPDGSNFTLKIRSTKLEDSAMYFCASTVTSSTDTQYFGPGTRLTVL.